Listed below are T cell receptor beta chains from one sample, sequenced in a study of blood T cell repertoires in COVID-19. Assay used: immunoSEQ multiplex PCR; TCRdb lists only in-frame clones, some missing. The sample comprises about 180,000 clones, over 75% of which are singletons, and roughly 18% rests with the top ten. The material sequenced was peripheral blood. These receptors all stem from a person between 70 and 80 years old with COVID-19, enrolled during active disease. The CDR3 runs from the conserved cysteine through the conserved F or W. The D gene is left open where the match is weak. Size values are once, few and many counts, or a class for expanded clones, and some rows have none.

TRBJ1-1 | . | TRBV19 | . | CASSNTGDTEAFF | TGTGCCAGTAGTAATACGGGAGACACTGAAGCTTTCTTT
TRBJ1-2 | . | TRBV28 | . | CASQRMNYGYTF | TGTGCCAGCCAGAGGATGAACTATGGCTACACCTTC
TRBJ1-5 | . | TRBV7-2 | . | CASSLVLESNQPQHF | TGTGCCAGCAGCTTAGTCCTGGAGAGCAATCAGCCCCAGCATTTT
TRBJ1-5 | . | TRBV19 | . | CASSEYRLGSNQPQHF | TGTGCCAGTAGTGAATACAGGTTGGGTAGCAATCAGCCCCAGCATTTT
TRBJ2-7 | . | TRBV27 | . | CASSQGNEQYF | TGTGCCAGCAGCCAGGGAAACGAGCAGTACTTC
TRBJ2-7 | TRBD2 | TRBV19 | . | CASSPVRSGSRYEQYF | TGTGCCAGTAGCCCTGTAAGGAGCGGGAGTAGGTACGAGCAGTACTTC
TRBJ2-1 | TRBD2 | TRBV7-3 | . | CASSPGTNTEQFF | TGTGCCAGCAGCCCCGGGACTAACACTGAGCAGTTCTTC
TRBJ1-1 | TRBD1 | TRBV5-1 | . | CASRDGTANTEAFF | TGCGCCAGCAGGGACGGGACAGCCAACACTGAAGCTTTCTTT
TRBJ2-7 | . | TRBV6-5 | . | CASSRREAYEQYF | TGTGCCAGCAGTCGCCGTGAGGCCTACGAGCAGTACTTC
TRBJ2-3 | TRBD2 | TRBV5-1 | . | CASSWGLLDTQYF | TGCGCCAGCAGCTGGGGACTACTGGATACGCAGTATTTT
TRBJ2-5 | TRBD1 | TRBV5-1 | . | CASSLEGAGETQYF | TGCGCCAGCAGCTTGGAGGGGGCGGGAGAGACCCAGTACTTC
TRBJ1-1 | TRBD1 | TRBV10-3 | . | CAISRTGVPAEAFF | TGTGCCATCAGTAGGACAGGGGTTCCTGCTGAAGCTTTCTTT
TRBJ1-2 | . | TRBV5-1 | . | CASSLSTGGGNYGYTF | TGCGCCAGCAGTTTATCAACAGGCGGTGGCAACTATGGCTACACCTTC
TRBJ1-2 | . | TRBV7-8 | once | CASSLVPGVYGYTF | TGTGCCAGCAGCTTAGTTCCAGGGGTCTATGGCTACACCTTC
TRBJ2-3 | . | TRBV7-7 | . | CASSLAGGPGDTQYF | TGTGCCAGCAGCTTAGCGGGAGGCCCGGGGGATACGCAGTATTTT
TRBJ2-3 | TRBD1 | TRBV7-9 | . | CASSLEGQGSTDTQYF | TGTGCCAGCAGCTTAGAGGGACAGGGGAGCACAGATACGCAGTATTTT
TRBJ1-6 | TRBD1 | TRBV6-7 | . | CASSYSTPRRKQGGSPLHF | TGTGCCAGCAGTTACTCGACTCCTCGTCGAAAACAGGGGGGTTCACCCCTCCACTTT
TRBJ1-1 | . | TRBV4-1 | few | CASSPVETLNTEAFF | TGCGCCAGCAGCCCAGTGGAGACTTTGAACACTGAAGCTTTCTTT
TRBJ2-5 | TRBD2 | TRBV11-2 | . | CASSPGQREGETQYF | TGTGCCAGCAGCCCAGGGCAACGGGAGGGAGAGACCCAGTACTTC
TRBJ1-2 | . | TRBV19 | . | CASESGNQVYTF | TGTGCCAGCGAATCCGGGAACCAGGTCTACACCTTC
TRBJ1-4 | TRBD1 | TRBV3-1/TRBV3-2 | . | CASSHGTANEKLFF | TGTGCCAGCAGCCATGGGACAGCTAATGAAAAACTGTTTTTT
TRBJ2-2 | TRBD1 | TRBV2 | few | CASSHGPGTGGPTGELFF | TGTGCCAGTTCCCACGGGCCCGGGACAGGGGGACCTACCGGGGAGCTGTTTTTT
TRBJ1-1 | . | TRBV5-5 | . | CASSLGDSGNTEAFF | TGTGCCAGCAGCTTGGGGGACTCAGGGAACACTGAAGCTTTCTTT
TRBJ2-7 | . | TRBV6-5 | once | CASTPARMAYEQYF | TGTGCCAGCACCCCCGCGAGAATGGCCTACGAGCAGTACTTC
TRBJ2-7 | . | TRBV6-5 | . | CAAKLTGHSDEQYF | TGTGCCGCCAAATTAACTGGCCATAGCGACGAGCAGTACTTC
TRBJ1-2 | TRBD1 | TRBV28 | once | CASRAGGPSYGYTF | TGTGCCAGCAGAGCAGGGGGCCCTAGCTATGGCTACACCTTC
TRBJ2-2 | . | TRBV7-9 | once | CASSSAVWDSNTGELFF | TGTGCCAGCAGCTCCGCGGTATGGGACTCAAACACCGGGGAGCTGTTTTTT
TRBJ2-7 | TRBD1 | TRBV7-3 | . | CASSLRQGAGEQYF | TGTGCCAGCAGCTTAAGACAGGGGGCAGGCGAGCAGTACTTC
TRBJ1-1 | . | TRBV6-1 | . | CASSDDGQIMNTEAFF | TGTGCCAGCAGTGATGATGGACAGATAATGAACACTGAAGCTTTCTTT
TRBJ2-2 | . | TRBV15 | . | CATSYGRGQAGELFF | TGTGCCACCAGCTATGGACGGGGTCAGGCCGGGGAGCTGTTTTTT
TRBJ1-1 | TRBD1 | TRBV29-1 | few | CSVAGGQGTEAFF | TGCAGCGTTGCAGGGGGGCAAGGCACTGAAGCTTTCTTT
TRBJ2-3 | . | TRBV7-8 | . | CASSLLPGRSGQSSTDTQYF | TGTGCCAGCAGCTTACTTCCAGGGCGATCCGGCCAGTCTAGCACAGATACGCAGTATTTT
TRBJ2-1 | . | TRBV23-1 | . | CASSQSESSYNEQFF | TGCGCCAGCAGTCAAAGTGAGAGCTCCTACAATGAGCAGTTCTTC
TRBJ2-3 | TRBD1 | TRBV24-1 | . | CATSDPTPGTGGTDTQYF | TGTGCCACCAGTGACCCTACTCCCGGGACAGGGGGCACAGATACGCAGTATTTT
TRBJ1-6 | TRBD1 | TRBV5-1 | few | CASSLRGQENSPLHF | TGCGCCAGCAGCTTGAGGGGACAGGAAAATTCACCCCTCCACTTT
TRBJ1-6 | TRBD1 | TRBV15 | . | CATSRVLQGHSPLHF | TGTGCCACCAGCAGAGTGCTACAGGGGCATTCACCCCTCCACTTT
TRBJ2-7 | . | TRBV19 | . | CASSREGGYEQYF | TGTGCCAGTAGTCGAGAGGGCGGGTACGAGCAGTACTTC
TRBJ2-7 | TRBD1 | TRBV12-5 | . | CASGPGTGTYEQYF | TGTGCTAGTGGTCCGGGGACAGGGACCTACGAGCAGTACTTC
TRBJ1-3 | . | TRBV7-2 | . | CASSLVAGSGNTIYF | TGTGCCAGCAGCTTAGTGGCGGGCTCTGGAAACACCATATATTTT
TRBJ1-2 | . | TRBV3-1/TRBV3-2 | . | CASSQNRRNYGYTF | TGTGCCAGCAGCCAAAACAGGCGGAACTATGGCTACACCTTC
TRBJ1-1 | . | TRBV12-3/TRBV12-4 | once | CASSFGQTEAFF | TGTGCCAGCAGTTTTGGTCAGACTGAAGCTTTCTTT
TRBJ1-6 | . | TRBV3-1/TRBV3-2 | once | CASSHQVASSNSPLHF | TGTGCCAGCAGCCATCAGGTGGCCAGCTCGAATTCACCCCTCCACTTT